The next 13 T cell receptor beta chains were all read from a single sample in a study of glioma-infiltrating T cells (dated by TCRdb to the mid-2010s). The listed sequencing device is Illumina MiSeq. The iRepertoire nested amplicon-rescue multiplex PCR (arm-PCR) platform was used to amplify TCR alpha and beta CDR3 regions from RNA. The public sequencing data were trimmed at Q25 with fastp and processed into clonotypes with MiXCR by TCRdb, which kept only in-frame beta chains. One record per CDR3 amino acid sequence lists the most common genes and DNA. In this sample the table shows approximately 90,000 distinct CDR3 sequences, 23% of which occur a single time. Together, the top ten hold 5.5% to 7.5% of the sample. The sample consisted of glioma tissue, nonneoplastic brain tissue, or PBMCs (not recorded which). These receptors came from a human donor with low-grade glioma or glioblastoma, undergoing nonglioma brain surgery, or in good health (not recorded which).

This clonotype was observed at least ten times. CDR3: CASSAGTGNDEQFF. CDR3 DNA: TGTGCCAGCTCGGCCGGGACAGGGAACGATGAGCAGTTCTTC. The chain couples TRBV18 to TRBJ2-1; 9 nucleotides agree with TRBD1. Germline loops: CDR1 KGHSH, CDR2 LQKENI. The CDR3 consists of 14 residues. Trimming removed 6 bases from V and 8 bases from J; junction bases left unmatched: 8.

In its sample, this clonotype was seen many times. CDR3 amino acids: CASSRTGGYTF. The CDR3 coding sequence is TGTGCCAGCAGCCGGACAGGAGGCTACACCTTC. The V gene is TRBV19, the J gene TRBJ1-2; 7 bases agree with TRBD1. Germline values: CDR1 LNHDA, CDR2 SQIVND (reference sequence). Trimming took 9 bases from V and 8 from J; bases not matched to a gene: 6. This CDR3 has 11 residues.

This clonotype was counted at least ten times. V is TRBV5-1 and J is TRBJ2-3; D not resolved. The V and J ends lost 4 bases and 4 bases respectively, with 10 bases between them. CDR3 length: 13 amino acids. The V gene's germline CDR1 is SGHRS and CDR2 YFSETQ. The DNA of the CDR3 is TGCGCCAGCAGCCCAGAGGTCTCAGATACGCAGTATTTT. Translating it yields CASSPEVSDTQYF.

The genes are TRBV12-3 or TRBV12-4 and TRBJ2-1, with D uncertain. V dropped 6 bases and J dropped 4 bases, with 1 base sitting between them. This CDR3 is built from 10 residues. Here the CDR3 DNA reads TGTGCCAGCAGGTACAATGAGCAGTTCTTC. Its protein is CASRYNEQFF.

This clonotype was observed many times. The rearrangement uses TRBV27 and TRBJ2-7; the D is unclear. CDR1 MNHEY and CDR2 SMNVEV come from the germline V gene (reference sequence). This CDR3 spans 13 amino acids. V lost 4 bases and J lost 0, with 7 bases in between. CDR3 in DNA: TGTGCCAGCAGTTCACAAAGCTCCTACGAGCAGTACTTC. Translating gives CASSSQSSYEQYF.

This chain's CDR3 is CASSLAPEAGELFF. Written as DNA, the CDR3 is TGTGCCAGCAGCTTAGCACCGGAGGCCGGGGAGCTGTTTTTT. The rearrangement uses TRBV7-6 and TRBJ2-2, with TRBD2 as a possible D gene (5 bases). Germline CDR1 and CDR2: SGHVS and FNYEAQ. There are 14 residues in the CDR3. Trimming cost V 0 bases and J 6 bases, with 8 bases left between them. Combining the CDR3 with reference TRBV7-6 and TRBJ2-2 gives the whole variable domain GAGVSQSPRYKVTKRGQDVALRCDPISGHVSLYWYRQALGQGPEFLTYFNYEAQQDKSGLPNDRFSAERPEGSISTLTIQRTEQRDSAMYRCASSLAPEAGELFFGEGSRLTVL.

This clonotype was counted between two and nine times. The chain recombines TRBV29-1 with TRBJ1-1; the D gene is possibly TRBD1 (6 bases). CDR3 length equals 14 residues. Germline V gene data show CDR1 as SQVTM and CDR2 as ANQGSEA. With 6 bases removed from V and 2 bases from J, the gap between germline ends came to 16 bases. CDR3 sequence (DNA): TGCAGCGTCCGATCCCGGACAGCTAACACTGAAGCTTTCTTT. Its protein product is CSVRSRTANTEAFF. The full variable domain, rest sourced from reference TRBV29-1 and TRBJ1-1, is SAVISQKPSRDICQRGTSLTIQCQVDSQVTMMFWYRQQPGQSLTLIATANQGSEATYESGFVIDKFPISRPNLTFSTLTVSNMSPEDSSIYLCSVRSRTANTEAFFGQGTRLTVV.

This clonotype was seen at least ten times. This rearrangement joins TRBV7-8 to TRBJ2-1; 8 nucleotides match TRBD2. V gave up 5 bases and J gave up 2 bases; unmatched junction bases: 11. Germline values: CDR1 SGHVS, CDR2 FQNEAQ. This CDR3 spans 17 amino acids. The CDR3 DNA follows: TGTGCCAGCAGCCCACCGACTAGCGTCTCACCCTACAATGAGCAGTTCTTC. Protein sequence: CASSPPTSVSPYNEQFF.

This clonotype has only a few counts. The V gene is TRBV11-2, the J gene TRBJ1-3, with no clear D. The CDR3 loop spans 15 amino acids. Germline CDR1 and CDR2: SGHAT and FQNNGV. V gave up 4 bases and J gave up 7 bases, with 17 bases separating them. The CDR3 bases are TGTGCCAGCAGCTCCCGGAGCTGGGGAGTGAACACCATATATTTT. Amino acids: CASSSRSWGVNTIYF.

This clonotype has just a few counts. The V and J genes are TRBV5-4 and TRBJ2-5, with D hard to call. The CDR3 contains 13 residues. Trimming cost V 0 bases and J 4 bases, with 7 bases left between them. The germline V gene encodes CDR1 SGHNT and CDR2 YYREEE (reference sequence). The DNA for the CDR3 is TGTGCCAGCAGCTTGGGAGGATTAGAGACCCAGTACTTC. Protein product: CASSLGGLETQYF.

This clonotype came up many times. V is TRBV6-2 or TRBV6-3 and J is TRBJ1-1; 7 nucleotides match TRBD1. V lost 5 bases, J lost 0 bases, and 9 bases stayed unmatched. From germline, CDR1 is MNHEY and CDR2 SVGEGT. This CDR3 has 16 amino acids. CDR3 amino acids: CASSTTGVGMNTEAFF. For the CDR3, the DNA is TGTGCCAGCAGTACAACAGGGGTCGGGATGAACACTGAAGCTTTCTTT.

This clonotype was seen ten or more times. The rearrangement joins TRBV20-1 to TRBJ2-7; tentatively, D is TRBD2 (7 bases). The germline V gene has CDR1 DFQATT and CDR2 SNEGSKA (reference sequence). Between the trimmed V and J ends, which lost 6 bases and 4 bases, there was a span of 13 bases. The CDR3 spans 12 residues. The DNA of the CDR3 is TGCAGTGCCTCCGGGGGGCGTTACGAGCAGTACTTC. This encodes CSASGGRYEQYF.

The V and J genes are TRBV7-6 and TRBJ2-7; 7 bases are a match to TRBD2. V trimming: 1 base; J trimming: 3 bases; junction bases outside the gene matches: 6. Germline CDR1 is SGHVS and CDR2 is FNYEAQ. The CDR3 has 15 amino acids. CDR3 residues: CASSLVGGGNYEQYF. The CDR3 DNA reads TGTGCCAGCAGCTTAGTGGGGGGGGGGAACTACGAGCAGTACTTC. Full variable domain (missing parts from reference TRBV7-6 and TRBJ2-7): GAGVSQSPRYKVTKRGQDVALRCDPISGHVSLYWYRQALGQGPEFLTYFNYEAQQDKSGLPNDRFSAERPEGSISTLTIQRTEQRDSAMYRCASSLVGGGNYEQYFGPGTRLTVT.